This section outlines one T cell receptor (beta chain) sequence together with its context. This entry belongs to a study of identical twins. TCRdb reprocessed the 5' RACE reads via MiXCR and lists one record per CDR3 protein. The sample has roughly 220,000 distinct CDR3 sequences, 5.5% to 7.5% seen once; the top ten hold 13% to 15%. Germline V CDR1 and CDR2: MNHEY, SMNVEV (reference sequence). CDR3 length equals 16 residues. Unmatched junction bases numbered 14, after V lost 5 bases and J lost 10 bases. This sample was shared with a second study, whose subject was T cells expressing NK-cell markers. This second study says: Four of the donors also had these clonotypes leading their CD3+CD56-NKG2C+ fraction. Clones of NKG2C+ T cells that had expanded were of unclear HCMV specificity.

The TCR originated in a woman younger than 30 in good health. Source material: CD8+ T cells sorted from blood. The rearrangement links TRBV27 to TRBJ1-6; 7 bases are shared with TRBD1. CDR3 sequence (DNA): TGTGCCAGCAGTCCCTCTACAGGGGAGGCGGGGTCACCCCTCCACTTT. Protein: CASSPSTGEAGSPLHF.